This T cell receptor (beta chain) was sequenced in a study of OX40 agonist ivuxolimab in advanced cancers. Study observations and caveats: More expanded clones were seen, on average, in CD8+ T cells than in CD4+.

The table lists this clone with a few counts. As yet, its antigen is unknown. The method was immunoSEQ multiplex PCR; TCRdb's version includes in-frame clones alone and lacks a portion of them. This table has roughly 48,000 clones, about four fifths appearing once. Unmatched junction bases numbered 5, after V lost 6 bases and J lost 4 bases. CDR1 and CDR2 (germline): SGHAT, FQDESV (reference sequence). This CDR3 spans 15 amino acids. The clonotype comes from an adult with an advanced solid tumor such as melanoma, head and neck, liver or kidney cancer. V usage is TRBV11-1 and J usage is TRBJ1-5; 11 nucleotides match TRBD1. Here the sequenced sample was CD4+ or CD8+ T cells sorted from blood, taken in a trial of the OX40 agonist ivuxolimab. CDR3 loop: CASRQDRGLNQPQHF. The CDR3 bases are TGTGCCAGCAGACAGGACAGGGGGCTAAATCAGCCCCAGCATTTT.